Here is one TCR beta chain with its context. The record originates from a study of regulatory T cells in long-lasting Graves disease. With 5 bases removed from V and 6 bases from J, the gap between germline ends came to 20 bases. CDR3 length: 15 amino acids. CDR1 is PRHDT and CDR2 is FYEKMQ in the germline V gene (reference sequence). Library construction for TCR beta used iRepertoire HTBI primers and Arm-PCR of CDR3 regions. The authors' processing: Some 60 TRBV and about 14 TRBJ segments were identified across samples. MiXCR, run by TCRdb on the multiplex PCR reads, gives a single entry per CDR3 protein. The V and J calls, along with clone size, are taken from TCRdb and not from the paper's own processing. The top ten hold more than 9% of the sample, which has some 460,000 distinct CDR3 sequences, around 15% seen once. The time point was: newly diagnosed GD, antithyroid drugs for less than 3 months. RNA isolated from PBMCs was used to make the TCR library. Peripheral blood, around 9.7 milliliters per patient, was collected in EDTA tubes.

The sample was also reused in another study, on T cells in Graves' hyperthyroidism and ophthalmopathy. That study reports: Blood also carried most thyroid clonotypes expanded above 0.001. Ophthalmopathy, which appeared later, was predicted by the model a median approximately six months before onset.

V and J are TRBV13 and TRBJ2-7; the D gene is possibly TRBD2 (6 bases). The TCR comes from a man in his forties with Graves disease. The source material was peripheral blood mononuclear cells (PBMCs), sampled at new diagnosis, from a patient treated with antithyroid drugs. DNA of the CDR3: TGTGCCAGCAGCAAGGTGCAGGGAGGATTGTTCGAGCAGTACTTC. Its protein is CASSKVQGGLFEQYF.